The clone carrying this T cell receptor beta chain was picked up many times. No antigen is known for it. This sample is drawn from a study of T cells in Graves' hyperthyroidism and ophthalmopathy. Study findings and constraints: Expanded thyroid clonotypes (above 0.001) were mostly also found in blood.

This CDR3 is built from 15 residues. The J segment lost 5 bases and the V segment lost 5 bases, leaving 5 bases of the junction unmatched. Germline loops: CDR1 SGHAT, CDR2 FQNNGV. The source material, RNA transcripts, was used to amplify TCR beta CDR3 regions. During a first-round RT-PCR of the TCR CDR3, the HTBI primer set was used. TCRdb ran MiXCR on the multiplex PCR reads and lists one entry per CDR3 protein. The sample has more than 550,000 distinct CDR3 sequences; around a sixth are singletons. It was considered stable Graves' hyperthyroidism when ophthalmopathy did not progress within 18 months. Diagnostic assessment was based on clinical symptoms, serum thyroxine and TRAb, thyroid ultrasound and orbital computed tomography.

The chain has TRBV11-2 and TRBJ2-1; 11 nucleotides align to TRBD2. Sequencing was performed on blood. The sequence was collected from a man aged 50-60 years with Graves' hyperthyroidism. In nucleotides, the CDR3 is TGTGCCAGCAGCCCTACTAGCGGGAGAAACAATGAGCAGTTCTTC. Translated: CASSPTSGRNNEQFF. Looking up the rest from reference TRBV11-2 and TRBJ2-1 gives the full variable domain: EAGVAQSPRYKIIEKRQSVAFWCNPISGHATLYWYQQILGQGPKLLIQFQNNGVVDDSQLPKDRFSAERLKGVDSTLKIQPAKLEDSAVYLCASSPTSGRNNEQFFGPGTRLTVL.